Following are 16 T cell receptor beta chains from one sample sequenced in a study of a mutant IDH1 vaccine in newly diagnosed glioma. TCRdb keeps only in-frame clones here, not all; method: immunoSEQ multiplex PCR. Seen here are approximately 92,000 clones, around four fifths observed once, and the top ten hold approximately 7.4%. As for time point: baseline, week 1 (first vaccination visit). Treatment in this sample: pre-vaccination baseline after standard-of-care therapy. Sample: PBMCs, taken from a glioma patient treated with radiotherapy, temozolomide or both. Source of these receptors: a woman aged 45-65 years with glioma.

This clone is a singleton in its sample. V is TRBV5-6 and J is TRBJ1-2; possible D gene TRBD1, 5 bases. This CDR3 region has 16 residues. Germline lookup yields CDR1 SGHDT and CDR2 YYEEEE. The V end was cut by 4 bases, the J end by 6 bases, with 22 bases between. The CDR3 DNA is TGTGCCAGCAGCCCTTGGCGGGACTCAAGGGTTCATGGCTACACCTTC. It translates to CASSPWRDSRVHGYTF.

The J gene is TRBJ2-7, the V gene TRBV2, with 10 bases matching TRBD1. Looked up from germline, CDR1 is SNHLY and CDR2 is FYNNEI. With V trimmed by 6 bases and J by 5 bases, 1 base remained unmatched. The CDR3 runs to 12 residues. The CDR3 is CASRTGGNEQYF. The CDR3 coding sequence is TGTGCCAGCAGGACAGGGGGCAACGAGCAGTACTTC.

The rearrangement links TRBV5-4 to TRBJ1-1; D is undetermined. The ends were cut back, 4 bases at V and 3 bases at J, with 19 bases in the middle. The CDR3 loop spans 16 amino acids. Germline V CDR1 and CDR2: SGHNT, YYREEE (reference sequence). As DNA, the CDR3 is TGTGCCAGCAGCCAAGGTTTTCTCACCGCCGACACTGAAGCTTTCTTT. Its translation: CASSQGFLTADTEAFF. Full variable domain (remainder filled in from reference TRBV5-4 and TRBJ1-1): ETGVTQSPTHLIKTRGQQVTLRCSSQSGHNTVSWYQQALGQGPQFIFQYYREEENGRGNFPPRFSGLQFPNYSSELNVNALELDDSALYLCASSQGFLTADTEAFFGQGTRLTVV.

The V gene is TRBV15, the J gene TRBJ2-7, with no clear D. The ends were cut back, 1 base at V and 7 bases at J, with 17 bases in the middle. From germline, CDR1 is LNHNV and CDR2 YYDKDF (reference sequence). The CDR3 covers 15 residues. CDR3 residues: CATSRGGVGPREQYF. As DNA, the CDR3 is TGTGCCACCAGCAGAGGTGGGGTTGGGCCGAGAGAGCAGTACTTC.

This clone was seen only once. The V and J genes are TRBV9 and TRBJ1-1; 7 bases agree with TRBD1. This CDR3 comprises 15 residues. V trimming: 4 bases; J trimming: 0 bases; junction bases outside the gene matches: 6. Per the germline V gene, CDR1 is SGDLS and CDR2 is YYNGEE. The CDR3 sequence is CASSPPGTVNTEAFF. In nucleotides, the CDR3 is TGTGCCAGCAGCCCTCCCGGGACAGTGAACACTGAAGCTTTCTTT.

The rearrangement joins TRBV7-2 to TRBJ2-5; a possible D gene is TRBD2 (6 bases). The CDR3 contains 15 residues. CDR1 and CDR2 (germline): SGHTA, FQGNSA. V dropped 5 bases and J dropped 5 bases, with 18 bases sitting between them. CDR3 nucleotides: TGTGCCAGCAGCCAACCGTGGAGGGGAGCGGAGACCCAGTACTTC. This sequence encodes CASSQPWRGAETQYF.

The chain recombines TRBV5-6 with TRBJ1-2, with a possible D match to TRBD1 (5 bases). The ends were cut back, 0 bases at V and 1 base at J, with 7 bases in the middle. The CDR3 is made up of 14 amino acids. Germline V lookup: CDR1 SGHDT, CDR2 YYEEEE. The CDR3 nucleotides are TGTGCCAGCAGCTTGGGCAGGGATAACTATGGCTACACCTTC. Amino acid sequence: CASSLGRDNYGYTF.

V is TRBV29-1 and J is TRBJ2-7; TRBD1 agrees at 8 bases. V shed 3 bases and J 0 bases; nucleotides not matched to a gene: 10. CDR1 is SQVTM and CDR2 is ANQGSEA in the germline V gene. The CDR3 length is 16 residues. CDR3 sequence (DNA): TGCAGCGTTGACCGTCGACAGGGGTCCAGCTCCTACGAGCAGTACTTC. As protein: CSVDRRQGSSSYEQYF.

Details on this clone: The same CDR3 is also encoded by other DNA sequences in this sample. The CDR3 protein is CASSVGEGGQPQHF. CDR3 DNA: TGTGCCAGCAGCGTAGGTGAGGGTGGTCAGCCCCAGCATTTT. The V gene is TRBV9, the J gene TRBJ1-5; D is unclear. V was clipped by 0 bases and J by 6 bases, with 10 bases between them. The CDR3 loop spans 14 amino acids. The germline CDR1 and CDR2 sequences are SGDLS and YYNGEE.

V usage is TRBV6-5 and J usage is TRBJ1-5, with D unclear. This CDR3 contains 13 residues. Per germline, CDR1 MNHEY and CDR2 SVGAGI. V was shortened by 5 bases and J by 4 bases, with 9 bases between the two germline ends. CDR3 amino acids: CASSKFLNQPQHF. In nucleotides, the CDR3 is TGTGCCAGCAGTAAGTTTTTGAATCAGCCCCAGCATTTT.

This rearrangement joins TRBV27 to TRBJ2-7; weak D call: TRBD2 (5 bases). The CDR3 totals 15 residues. The V end lost 2 bases, the J end lost 0 bases, and 11 bases lay between the germline ends. The germline gives CDR1 MNHEY, CDR2 SMNVEV (reference sequence). The CDR3 DNA follows: TGTGCCAGCAGTTTAGTGGGCGGGCCCTCCTACGAGCAGTACTTC. Protein: CASSLVGGPSYEQYF.

The chain has TRBV5-1 and TRBJ2-5, with D uncertain. In germline, CDR1 is SGHRS, CDR2 YFSETQ. Deletions cut 4 bases from V and 2 bases from J, with 15 bases between. The CDR3 is made up of 15 amino acids. The CDR3 protein is CASSRNPGPQETQYF. DNA of the CDR3: TGCGCCAGCAGCCGAAACCCAGGTCCTCAAGAGACCCAGTACTTC. The whole variable domain, remainder taken from reference TRBV5-1 and TRBJ2-5, is KAGVTQTPRYLIKTRGQQVTLSCSPISGHRSVSWYQQTPGQGLQFLFEYFSETQRNKGNFPGRFSGRQFSNSRSEMNVSTLELGDSALYLCASSRNPGPQETQYFGPGTRLLVL.

The chain employs TRBV6-1 and TRBJ2-2; D not certain. CDR3 length: 14 residues. The germline V gene encodes CDR1 MNHNS and CDR2 SASEGT. V was clipped by 0 bases and J by 4 bases, with 6 bases between them. The CDR3 protein is CASSEAVFTGELFF. DNA of the CDR3: TGTGCCAGCAGTGAAGCAGTGTTCACCGGGGAGCTGTTTTTT.

The gene calls are TRBV27 and TRBJ2-2, with a tentative D call TRBD1 (5 bases). The length of the CDR3 is 13 residues. The ends were cut back, 3 bases at V and 6 bases at J, with 8 bases in the middle. From germline, CDR1 is MNHEY and CDR2 SMNVEV (reference sequence). CDR3 coding DNA: TGTGCCAGCAGTTTGAAGGGGTCCGGGGAGCTGTTTTTT. Translation gives CASSLKGSGELFF.

This chain connects TRBV4-2 to TRBJ1-5, with a possible D match to TRBD1 (5 bases). CDR3 length: 15 amino acids. Trimming shortened V by 0 bases and J by 5 bases, and 11 bases separated the two germline ends. In germline, CDR1 is LGHNA, CDR2 YNFKEQ. The DNA for the CDR3 is TGTGCCAGCAGCCAAGACGCAGGGAGCTATCAGCCCCAGCATTTT. Translation: CASSQDAGSYQPQHF.

The chain has TRBV19 and TRBJ1-4; no reliable D call. The CDR3 length is 12 residues. V was cut by 7 bases and J by 4 bases, with 7 bases left in between. Looked up from germline, CDR1 is LNHDA and CDR2 is SQIVND (reference sequence). The CDR3 loop is CASKQINEKLFF. The CDR3 bases are TGTGCCAGTAAACAGATTAATGAAAAACTGTTTTTT.